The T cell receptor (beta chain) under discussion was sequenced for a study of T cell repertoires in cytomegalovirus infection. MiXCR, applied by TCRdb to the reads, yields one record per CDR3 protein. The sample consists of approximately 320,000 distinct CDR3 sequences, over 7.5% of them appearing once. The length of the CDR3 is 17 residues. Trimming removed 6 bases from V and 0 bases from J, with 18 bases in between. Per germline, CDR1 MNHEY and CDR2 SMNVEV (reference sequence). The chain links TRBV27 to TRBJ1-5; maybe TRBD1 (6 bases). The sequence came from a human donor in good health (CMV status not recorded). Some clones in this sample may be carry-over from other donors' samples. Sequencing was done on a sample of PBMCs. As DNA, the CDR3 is TGTGCCAGCAGAACCCGGTGGACAGCATATAGCAATCAGCCCCAGCATTTT. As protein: CASRTRWTAYSNQPQHF.